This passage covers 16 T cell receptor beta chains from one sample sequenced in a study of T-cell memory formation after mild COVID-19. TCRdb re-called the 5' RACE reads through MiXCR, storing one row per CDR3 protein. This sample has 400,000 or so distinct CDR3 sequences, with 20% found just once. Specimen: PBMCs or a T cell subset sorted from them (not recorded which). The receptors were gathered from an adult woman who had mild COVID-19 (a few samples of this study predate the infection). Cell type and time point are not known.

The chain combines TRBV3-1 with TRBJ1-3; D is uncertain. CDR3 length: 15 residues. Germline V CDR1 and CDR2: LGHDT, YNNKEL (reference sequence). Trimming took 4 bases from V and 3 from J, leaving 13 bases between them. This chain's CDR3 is CASSLRSSFGNTIYF. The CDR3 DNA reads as TGTGCCAGCAGCCTCCGGTCGAGTTTTGGAAACACCATATATTTT.

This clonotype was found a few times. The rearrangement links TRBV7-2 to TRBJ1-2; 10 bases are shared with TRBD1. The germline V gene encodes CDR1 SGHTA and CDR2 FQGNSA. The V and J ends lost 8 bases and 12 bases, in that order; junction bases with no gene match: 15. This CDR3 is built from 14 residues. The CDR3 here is CASRKPGTGDKNTF. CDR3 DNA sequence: TGTGCCAGCCGGAAGCCCGGGACAGGGGATAAGAACACCTTC.

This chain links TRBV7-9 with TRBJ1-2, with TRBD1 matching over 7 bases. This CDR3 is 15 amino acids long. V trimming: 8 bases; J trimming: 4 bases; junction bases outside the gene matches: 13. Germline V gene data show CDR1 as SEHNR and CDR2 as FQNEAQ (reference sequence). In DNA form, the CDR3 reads TGTGCCAGCGGAGCCGGGGACAGCCCAACCTATGGCTACACCTTC. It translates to CASGAGDSPTYGYTF. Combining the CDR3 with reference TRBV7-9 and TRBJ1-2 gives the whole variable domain DTGVSQNPRHKITKRGQNVTFRCDPISEHNRLYWYRQTLGQGPEFLTYFQNEAQLEKSRLLSDRFSAERPKGSFSTLEIQRTEQGDSAMYLCASGAGDSPTYGYTFGSGTRLTVV.

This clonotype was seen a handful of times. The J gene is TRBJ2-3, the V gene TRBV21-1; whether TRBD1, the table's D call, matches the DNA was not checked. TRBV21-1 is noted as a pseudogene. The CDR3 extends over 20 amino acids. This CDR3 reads CASSKALGHLRLTSTDTQYF. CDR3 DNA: TGTGCCAGCAGCAAAGCGCTTGGACACCTTAGATTGACTAGCACAGATACGCAGTATTTT.

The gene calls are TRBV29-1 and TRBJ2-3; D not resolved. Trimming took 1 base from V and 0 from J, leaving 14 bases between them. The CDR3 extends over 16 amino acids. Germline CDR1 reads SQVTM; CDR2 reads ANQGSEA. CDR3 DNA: TGCAGCGTTGAAGGACCCCGCGGCACTAGCACAGATACGCAGTATTTT. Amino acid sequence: CSVEGPRGTSTDTQYF.

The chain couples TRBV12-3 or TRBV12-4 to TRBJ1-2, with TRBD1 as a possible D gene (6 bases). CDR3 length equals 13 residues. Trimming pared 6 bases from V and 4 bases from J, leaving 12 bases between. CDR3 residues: CASSRTALYGYTF. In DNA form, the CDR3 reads TGTGCCAGCAGCCGGACAGCCCTCTATGGCTACACCTTC.

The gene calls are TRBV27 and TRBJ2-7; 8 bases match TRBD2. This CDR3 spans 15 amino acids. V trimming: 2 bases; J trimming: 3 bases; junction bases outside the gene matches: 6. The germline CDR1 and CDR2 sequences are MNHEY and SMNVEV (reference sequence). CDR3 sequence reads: CASSLRGGGFYEQYF. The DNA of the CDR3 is TGTGCCAGCAGTTTAAGAGGCGGGGGGTTCTACGAGCAGTACTTC.

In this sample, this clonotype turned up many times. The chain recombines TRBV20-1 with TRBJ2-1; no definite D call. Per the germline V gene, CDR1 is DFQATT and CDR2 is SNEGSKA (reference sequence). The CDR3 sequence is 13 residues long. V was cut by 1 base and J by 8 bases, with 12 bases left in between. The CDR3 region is CSARGGKGHEQFF. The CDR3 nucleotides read TGCAGTGCTAGAGGGGGTAAGGGCCATGAGCAGTTCTTC.

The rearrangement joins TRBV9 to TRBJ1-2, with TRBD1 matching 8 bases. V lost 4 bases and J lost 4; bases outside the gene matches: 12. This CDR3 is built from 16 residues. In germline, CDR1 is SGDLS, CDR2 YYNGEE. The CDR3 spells CASSSQSGTGPYGYTF. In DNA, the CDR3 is TGTGCCAGCAGCTCCCAAAGCGGGACAGGACCCTATGGCTACACCTTC.

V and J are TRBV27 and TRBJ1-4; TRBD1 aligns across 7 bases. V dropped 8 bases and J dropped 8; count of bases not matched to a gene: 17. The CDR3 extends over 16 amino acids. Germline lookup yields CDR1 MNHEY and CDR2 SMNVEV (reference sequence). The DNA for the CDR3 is TGTGCCAGCTCTAAAAGTCGACAGGGAGGAGCGGAAAAACTGTTTTTT. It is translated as CASSKSRQGGAEKLFF.

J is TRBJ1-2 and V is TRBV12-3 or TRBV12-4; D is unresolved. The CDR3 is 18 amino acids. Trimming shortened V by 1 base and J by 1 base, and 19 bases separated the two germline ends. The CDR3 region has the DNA TGTGCCAGCAGTTTAGAGAGAGACTTCATACGGGTTAACTATGGCTACACCTTC. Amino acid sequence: CASSLERDFIRVNYGYTF.

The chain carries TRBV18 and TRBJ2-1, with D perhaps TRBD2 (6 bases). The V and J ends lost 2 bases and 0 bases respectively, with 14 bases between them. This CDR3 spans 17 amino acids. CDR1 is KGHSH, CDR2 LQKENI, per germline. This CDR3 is CASSPELAALSYNEQFF. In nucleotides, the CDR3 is TGTGCCAGCTCACCAGAGTTAGCGGCCCTCTCCTACAATGAGCAGTTCTTC.

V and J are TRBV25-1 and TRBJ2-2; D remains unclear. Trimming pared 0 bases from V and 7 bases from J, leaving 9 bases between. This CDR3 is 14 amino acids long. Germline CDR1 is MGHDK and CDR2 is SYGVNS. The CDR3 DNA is TGTGCCAGCAGTGAATACCCTGAAGGCGGGGAGCTGTTTTTT. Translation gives CASSEYPEGGELFF.

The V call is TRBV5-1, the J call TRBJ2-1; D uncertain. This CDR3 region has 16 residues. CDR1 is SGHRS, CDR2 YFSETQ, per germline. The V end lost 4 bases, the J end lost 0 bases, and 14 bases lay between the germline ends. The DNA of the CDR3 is TGCGCCAGCAGCCTGGCCCCCTCTGGCTCCTACAATGAGCAGTTCTTC. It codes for CASSLAPSGSYNEQFF.

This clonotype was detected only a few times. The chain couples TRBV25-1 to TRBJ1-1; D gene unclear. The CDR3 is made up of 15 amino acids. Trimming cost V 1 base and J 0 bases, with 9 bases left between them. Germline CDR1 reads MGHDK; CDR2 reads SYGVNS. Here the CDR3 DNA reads TGTGCCAGCAGTGAATCCGGCAGCATGAACACTGAAGCTTTCTTT. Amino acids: CASSESGSMNTEAFF.

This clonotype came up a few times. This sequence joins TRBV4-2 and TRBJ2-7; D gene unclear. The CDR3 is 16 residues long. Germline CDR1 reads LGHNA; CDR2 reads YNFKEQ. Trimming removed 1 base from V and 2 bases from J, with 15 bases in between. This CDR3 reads CASSQVQSVPTYEQYF. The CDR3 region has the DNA TGTGCCAGCAGCCAAGTGCAGTCAGTTCCCACCTACGAGCAGTACTTC.